This T cell receptor beta chain originates from a study of human T cells and chemical hapten exposure. The time point is: patch test 3, about 24 weeks after DPC sensitization. Treatment in this sample: therapeutic diphenylcyclopropenone sensitization with weekly scalp DPC. TCRdb reprocessed the RACE reads with MiXCR, giving one entry per CDR3 protein. The sample has more than 95,000 distinct CDR3 sequences, 30% to 35% seen once. This sample comprised whole blood, obtained in connection with sensitization to the hapten diphenylcyclopropenone (DPC). The origin of this receptor is a man aged 40-55 years with alopecia areata. Some clones in this sample may be carry-over from other donors' samples.

This CDR3 reads CASSTGTSAYNEQFF. The CDR3 nucleotides are TGTGCCAGCAGCACCGGGACTAGCGCCTACAATGAGCAGTTCTTC. The V call is TRBV7-2, the J call TRBJ2-1, with TRBD2 identical over 10 bases. The germline V gene encodes CDR1 SGHTA and CDR2 FQGNSA. The CDR3 spans 15 residues. V was pared by 5 bases and J by 2 bases, with 3 bases of the junction left unmatched.